This T cell receptor beta chain came from a study of long-term antiretroviral therapy in people with HIV. Run at survey level, the immunoSEQ assay was version v3.0. TCRdb's table, derived via immunoSEQ multiplex PCR, lists solely in-frame clones and lacks some. The sample holds tens of thousands of clones, around 95% seen once. The length of the CDR3 is 16 residues. Per the germline V gene, CDR1 is MDHEN and CDR2 is SYDVKM. V was shortened by 3 bases and J by 3 bases, with 17 bases between the two germline ends. Sequenced here: unsorted PBMCs, sampled 5.3 years after starting antiretroviral therapy. The TCR comes from a man over 45 with HIV. The chain carries TRBV28 and TRBJ1-2, with D possibly TRBD1 on 5 matching bases. Here the CDR3 DNA reads TGTGCCAGCAGTTTGAGTAATCCGGGGCTTGACTATGGCTACACCTTC. This gives the protein CASSLSNPGLDYGYTF.